This TCR beta chain was obtained from a study of CD8 T cells in ankylosing spondylitis. The study, taken as a whole, reports: In the blood and synovial fluid of reactive arthritis, some motif variants had been previously reported. Ankylosing spondylitis blood appeared to be characterized by a TCR beta motif of under 10 highly homologous variants.

Using quantitative 5'-RACE with molecular barcodes, the authors made TCR beta libraries. MiXCR was run by TCRdb on the 5' RACE reads, yielding one entry per CDR3 protein. The sample carries 200,000 to 250,000 distinct CDR3 sequences, roughly 6.6% recorded once. At least ten counts were recorded for this clonotype. Its antigen is still unknown. The source is a male donor with ankylosing spondylitis. The sequenced sample consisted of blood, either unsorted or a sorted T cell fraction (not recorded which).

CDR3 nucleotides: TGCGCCAGCAGCAACATAATGGGACAGCCGAATGAAAAACTGTTTTTT. Residues: CASSNIMGQPNEKLFF. The chain couples TRBV5-1 to TRBJ1-4; 7 bases align to TRBD1. Trimming at V came to 4 bases and at J to 5 bases, leaving 11 bases not matched to a gene. Germline CDR1 and CDR2: SGHRS and YFSETQ. This CDR3 region has 16 residues. Complete variable domain (other parts from reference TRBV5-1 and TRBJ1-4): KAGVTQTPRYLIKTRGQQVTLSCSPISGHRSVSWYQQTPGQGLQFLFEYFSETQRNKGNFPGRFSGRQFSNSRSEMNVSTLELGDSALYLCASSNIMGQPNEKLFFGSGTQLSVL.